Shown below are 24 T cell receptor beta chains from a single sample sequenced in a study of T cell repertoires in cytomegalovirus infection. Using its own MiXCR run on the reads, TCRdb lists one record per CDR3 protein. This sample carries some 400,000 distinct CDR3 sequences, around 18% of them seen once, and the ten largest clones take about 10%. The specimen was PBMCs. All receptors derive from a human donor in good health (CMV status not recorded). Some clones in this sample may be carry-over from other donors' samples.

The V call is TRBV6-6, the J call TRBJ2-7, with 8 nucleotides matching TRBD2. Germline values: CDR1 MNHNY, CDR2 SVGAGI (reference sequence). J gave up 0 bases and V 11 bases, and 9 bases lay outside the gene matches. The CDR3 covers 14 residues. CDR3 DNA: TGTGCCTCACGGGGGGGACTCAGCTCCTACGAGCAGTACTTC. Translating gives CASRGGLSSYEQYF.

There are a few counts of this clonotype. The chain joins TRBV20-1 to TRBJ2-5; 8 bases are a match to TRBD2. The CDR3 has 12 residues. Trimming took 6 bases from V and 9 from J; bases not matched to a gene: 9. Germline CDR1 DFQATT, CDR2 SNEGSKA (reference sequence). The CDR3 coding sequence is TGCAGTGCCGGGGGGGGGGGTGGGGCCCAGTACTTC. Translating it yields CSAGGGGGAQYF.

This clonotype has just a few counts. This chain connects TRBV20-1 to TRBJ1-1; D perhaps matches TRBD1 (6 bases). This CDR3 comprises 15 residues. Germline V CDR1 and CDR2: DFQATT, SNEGSKA (reference sequence). Trimming stripped 6 bases from V and 3 bases from J, with 20 bases between. CDR3 region: CSARRGEGGYTEAFF. DNA for the CDR3: TGCAGTGCCAGAAGAGGGGAGGGGGGGTACACTGAAGCTTTCTTT.

This clonotype was found a few times. The chain employs TRBV6-5 and TRBJ2-3; D possibly uses TRBD1 or TRBD2 (6 bases each). This CDR3 is 15 amino acids long. Between the trimmed V and J ends, which lost 8 bases and 2 bases, there was a span of 17 bases. Germline V CDR1 and CDR2: MNHEY, SVGAGI. CDR3 protein: CASGQGGPVTDTQYF. As DNA, the CDR3 is TGTGCCAGCGGGCAAGGGGGGCCTGTCACAGATACGCAGTATTTT.

The gene calls are TRBV28 and TRBJ2-3; 9 nucleotides align to TRBD2. CDR3 length equals 16 residues. CDR1 and CDR2 from the germline V gene are MDHEN and SYDVKM. V shed 7 bases, J shed 3 bases, and the junction held 11 bases outside the gene matches. The chain's CDR3 is CASTSWRGGDTDTQYF. The CDR3 nucleotides are TGTGCCAGCACCTCTTGGCGGGGGGGGGATACAGATACGCAGTATTTT.

Only a few counts were recorded for this clonotype. The chain recombines TRBV12-3 or TRBV12-4 with TRBJ1-5; D not certain. The CDR3 extends over 14 amino acids. Trimming left V 1 base short and J 7 bases short, with 11 bases between. CDR3 sequence: CASSLGSRIQPQHF. DNA of the CDR3: TGTGCCAGCAGTTTAGGAAGCCGAATACAGCCCCAGCATTTT.

The chain recombines TRBV5-1 with TRBJ1-6; TRBD1 matches at 8 bases. V trimming: 9 bases; J trimming: 7 bases; junction bases outside the gene matches: 9. The germline V gene encodes CDR1 SGHRS and CDR2 YFSETQ. CDR3 length: 14 residues. The DNA for the CDR3 is TGCGCCACCCGGACAGGGACAATGAATTCACCCCTCCACTTT. This sequence encodes CATRTGTMNSPLHF.

This clonotype was observed at least ten times. The CDR3 sequence: CASSPMTGSYEQYF. CDR3 DNA sequence: TGTGCCAGCAGCCCTATGACAGGGTCCTACGAGCAGTACTTC. J is TRBJ2-7 and V is TRBV7-8, with TRBD1 identical over 7 bases. The CDR3 is made up of 14 amino acids. Per germline, CDR1 SGHVS and CDR2 FQNEAQ. V was clipped by 5 bases and J by 1 base; unmatched bases: 5.

This clonotype appeared a few times. V usage is TRBV18 and J usage is TRBJ2-1, with D perhaps given as TRBD1 or TRBD2 (5 bases each). The CDR3 covers 16 residues. CDR1 KGHSH and CDR2 LQKENI come from the germline V gene. V lost 3 bases and J 6 bases, leaving 18 bases between the germline ends. In DNA form, the CDR3 reads TGTGCCAGCTCACCCTGGGTAGCCTATGGGGGCAATGAGCAGTTCTTC. Its translation is CASSPWVAYGGNEQFF.

This clonotype was seen only a few times. This chain uses TRBV5-5 with TRBJ2-5; D is unclear. The length of the CDR3 is 16 residues. The ends were cut back, 0 bases at V and 2 bases at J, with 14 bases in the middle. Germline V gene data show CDR1 as SGHKS and CDR2 as YYEKEE (reference sequence). CDR3 coding DNA: TGTGCCAGCAGCTTGGGGTTAACACCGTTACAAGAGACCCAGTACTTC. This codes for CASSLGLTPLQETQYF.

This sequence joins TRBV7-2 and TRBJ2-1; either TRBD1 or TRBD2 may fit D (6 bases each). CDR1 and CDR2 (germline): SGHTA, FQGNSA. V lost 5 bases and J lost 9, with 11 bases in between. This CDR3 region has 12 residues. CDR3 protein: CASSPGGLEQFF. The CDR3 bases are TGTGCCAGCAGCCCTGGGGGGCTTGAGCAGTTCTTC. Combining the CDR3 with reference TRBV7-2 and TRBJ2-1 gives the whole variable domain GAGVSQSPSNKVTEKGKDVELRCDPISGHTALYWYRQSLGQGLEFLIYFQGNSAPDKSGLPSDRFSAERTGGSVSTLTIQRTQQEDSAVYLCASSPGGLEQFFGPGTRLTVL.

This clonotype was observed a few times. This sequence joins TRBV20-1 and TRBJ1-3; 8 bases are shared with TRBD1. Trimming cost V 0 bases and J 8 bases; bases outside gene matches: 9. Germline V lookup: CDR1 DFQATT, CDR2 SNEGSKA (reference sequence). CDR3 length: 15 amino acids. The DNA for the CDR3 is TGCAGTGCTAGAGATGGCGGACAGGGCCGGGACACCATATATTTT. Translation gives CSARDGGQGRDTIYF.

This clonotype was seen only a few times. The chain is built from TRBV20-1 and TRBJ2-7; no clear D. The germline V gene has CDR1 DFQATT and CDR2 SNEGSKA (reference sequence). This CDR3 is built from 12 residues. With 5 bases removed from V and 4 bases from J, the gap between germline ends came to 12 bases. CDR3 sequence (DNA): TGCAGTGCTCAAGTCATGGGGTACGAGCAGTACTTC. Protein sequence: CSAQVMGYEQYF.

A few counts support this clonotype. The rearrangement links TRBV5-1 to TRBJ2-7; weak D call: TRBD1 (6 bases). This CDR3 has 16 amino acids. Germline V gives CDR1 SGHRS, CDR2 YFSETQ. Trimming pared 4 bases from V and 2 bases from J, leaving 19 bases between. The CDR3 DNA follows: TGCGCCAGCAGCCTCATTCTGGCAGGGGCTCCCTACGAGCAGTACTTC. This sequence encodes CASSLILAGAPYEQYF.

The rearrangement joins TRBV7-7 to TRBJ2-5, with D unresolved. The CDR3 contains 13 residues. Deletions cut 5 bases from V and 1 base from J, with 8 bases between. Germline CDR1 SSHAT, CDR2 FNYEAQ (reference sequence). CDR3 sequence: CASSPQLQETQYF. The CDR3 coding sequence is TGTGCCAGCAGCCCCCAACTCCAAGAGACCCAGTACTTC.

This chain uses TRBV19 with TRBJ1-1; 7 positions agree with TRBD1. The ends lost 4 bases at V and 5 bases at J; junction bases unmatched: 10. Germline CDR1 and CDR2: LNHDA and SQIVND (reference sequence). The CDR3 sequence is 15 residues long. CDR3 DNA: TGTGCCAGTAGTACCAGACAGGGAATGGTGACTGAAGCTTTCTTT. It yields the protein CASSTRQGMVTEAFF.

This clonotype has only a few counts. The chain recombines TRBV11-2 with TRBJ2-2, with D hard to call. Germline lookup yields CDR1 SGHAT and CDR2 FQNNGV. The CDR3 length is 13 residues. The V gene lost 11 bases and the J gene lost 7 bases, with 17 bases spanning the gap. DNA of the CDR3: TGTGCCGACACCTGGGCCTGGGGCGGGGAGCTGTTTTTT. Protein product: CADTWAWGGELFF.

The J gene is TRBJ1-1, the V gene TRBV6-6; D ambiguous. CDR1 and CDR2 from the germline V gene are MNHNY and SVGAGI (reference sequence). The ends were cut back, 6 bases at V and 1 base at J, with 15 bases in the middle. The CDR3 is 15 amino acids. CDR3 coding DNA: TGTGCCAGCAGGGAATACCCCCAACCGAACACTGAAGCTTTCTTT. It yields the protein CASREYPQPNTEAFF.

This clonotype was seen more than once but under ten times. The rearrangement uses TRBV3-1 and TRBJ1-5; unclear D gene. The CDR3 has 14 residues. The V gene lost 1 base and the J gene lost 6 bases, with 10 bases spanning the gap. The germline CDR1 and CDR2 sequences are LGHDT and YNNKEL (reference sequence). Here the CDR3 reads CASSQVGNGQPQHF. CDR3 nucleotides: TGTGCCAGCAGCCAAGTAGGCAACGGTCAGCCCCAGCATTTT.

This clonotype came up a few times. The rearrangement uses TRBV4-1 and TRBJ2-3, with TRBD2 matching 8 bases. CDR3 length: 13 amino acids. The trim removed 4 bases at V and 15 bases at J, leaving 12 bases unmatched. Germline assignment: CDR1 MGHRA and CDR2 YSYEKL. The CDR3 DNA follows: TGCGCCAGCAGCCGGTTGGAGGCGGGGGGTCGCTATTTT. Protein: CASSRLEAGGRYF.

This clonotype was seen at least ten times. The rearrangement joins TRBV7-2 to TRBJ2-7, with a possible D match to TRBD2 (6 bases). Germline V gives CDR1 SGHTA, CDR2 FQGNSA. Trimming pared 1 base from V and 2 bases from J, leaving 12 bases between. This CDR3 is 15 amino acids long. As DNA, the CDR3 is TGTGCCAGCAGCTTAGGGGTTGGGGGGACCTACGAGCAGTACTTC. Protein: CASSLGVGGTYEQYF.

This clonotype was observed a few times. The chain joins TRBV7-9 to TRBJ2-2; no reliable D call. Trimming shortened V by 5 bases and J by 6 bases, and 10 bases separated the two germline ends. Germline lookup yields CDR1 SEHNR and CDR2 FQNEAQ (reference sequence). CDR3 size: 13 residues. The CDR3 bases are TGTGCCAGCAGCCCCTCCTTCTCCGGGGAGCTGTTTTTT. Translating gives CASSPSFSGELFF.

In this sample, this clonotype turned up a few times. This chain joins TRBV24-1 and TRBJ1-1; D not resolved. Trimming stripped 5 bases from V and 0 bases from J, with 9 bases between. Per germline, CDR1 KGHDR and CDR2 SFDVKD. This CDR3 is built from 14 residues. The CDR3 DNA is TGTGCCACCAGTGGAGTAGGAATGAACACTGAAGCTTTCTTT. Its protein is CATSGVGMNTEAFF.

The chain is built from TRBV20-1 and TRBJ2-1; 7 positions agree with TRBD2. CDR3 size: 14 residues. V shed 3 bases and J 10 bases; nucleotides not matched to a gene: 12. Germline V gives CDR1 DFQATT, CDR2 SNEGSKA (reference sequence). The DNA of the CDR3 is TGCAGTGCTAGCGGGGGGAGAGGCCTTCGCGAGCAGTTCTTC. Its protein is CSASGGRGLREQFF.